Each of the 5 T cell receptor beta chains below was sequenced from the same sample in a study of cytomegalovirus exposure and HLA in healthy donors. Primers: 60 Vbeta forward and 13 Jbeta reverse. Some clones are missing from TCRdb's copy, which holds only in-frame ones; the method was immunoSEQ multiplex PCR. The repertoire holds more than 200,000 clones, with about 85% as singletons. Specimen: PBMCs. The receptors were sampled from a human donor in good health.

This chain links TRBV18 with TRBJ2-1, with 10 bases lining up with TRBD2. The CDR3 length is 16 residues. V shed 2 bases and J 7 bases; nucleotides not matched to a gene: 8. Per the germline V gene, CDR1 is KGHSH and CDR2 is LQKENI. DNA for the CDR3: TGTGCCAGCTCACCAGTCGCTAGCGGGAGTGCGAATGAGCAGTTCTTC. Translation gives CASSPVASGSANEQFF.

The chain has TRBV28 and TRBJ2-5; 10 bases align to TRBD2. Germline V gene lookup returns CDR1 MDHEN and CDR2 SYDVKM. The CDR3 sequence is 16 residues long. The trim removed 7 bases at V and 5 bases at J, leaving 13 bases unmatched. The CDR3 spells CASKRLAGVEGETQYF. The CDR3 DNA reads TGTGCCAGCAAGAGGCTAGCGGGAGTCGAAGGTGAGACCCAGTACTTC.

J is TRBJ1-2 and V is TRBV6-1, with a weak D call TRBD1 (6 bases). Trimming stripped 6 bases from V and 1 base from J, with 12 bases between. The CDR3 has 14 residues. Per the germline V gene, CDR1 is MNHNS and CDR2 is SASEGT. The CDR3 spells CASSGDTNNYGYTF. CDR3 in DNA: TGTGCCAGCAGCGGGGACACCAATAACTATGGCTACACCTTC.

The J gene is TRBJ2-1, the V gene TRBV21-1; no DNA check was done on the table's D call, TRBD2. TRBV21-1 is assigned pseudogene status. This CDR3 region has 20 residues. The CDR3 DNA is TGTGCCAGCAGCAAAGCGCCTAGCGCAAAGGGGTCGTGGTCCTACAATGAGCAGTTCTTC. This codes for CASSKAPSAKGSWSYNEQFF.

Written as DNA, the CDR3 is TGTGCCAGCACTCTACGGGGCGGGGAAGGGACTAGGATCTACGAGCAGTACTTC. Amino acids: CASTLRGGEGTRIYEQYF. V is TRBV11-2 and J is TRBJ2-7; 8 nucleotides align to TRBD2. V shed 7 bases, J shed 3 bases, and the junction held 20 bases outside the gene matches. The CDR3 is made up of 18 amino acids. In germline, CDR1 is SGHAT, CDR2 FQNNGV. Looking up the rest from reference TRBV11-2 and TRBJ2-7 gives the full variable domain: EAGVAQSPRYKIIEKRQSVAFWCNPISGHATLYWYQQILGQGPKLLIQFQNNGVVDDSQLPKDRFSAERLKGVDSTLKIQPAKLEDSAVYLCASTLRGGEGTRIYEQYFGPGTRLTVT.